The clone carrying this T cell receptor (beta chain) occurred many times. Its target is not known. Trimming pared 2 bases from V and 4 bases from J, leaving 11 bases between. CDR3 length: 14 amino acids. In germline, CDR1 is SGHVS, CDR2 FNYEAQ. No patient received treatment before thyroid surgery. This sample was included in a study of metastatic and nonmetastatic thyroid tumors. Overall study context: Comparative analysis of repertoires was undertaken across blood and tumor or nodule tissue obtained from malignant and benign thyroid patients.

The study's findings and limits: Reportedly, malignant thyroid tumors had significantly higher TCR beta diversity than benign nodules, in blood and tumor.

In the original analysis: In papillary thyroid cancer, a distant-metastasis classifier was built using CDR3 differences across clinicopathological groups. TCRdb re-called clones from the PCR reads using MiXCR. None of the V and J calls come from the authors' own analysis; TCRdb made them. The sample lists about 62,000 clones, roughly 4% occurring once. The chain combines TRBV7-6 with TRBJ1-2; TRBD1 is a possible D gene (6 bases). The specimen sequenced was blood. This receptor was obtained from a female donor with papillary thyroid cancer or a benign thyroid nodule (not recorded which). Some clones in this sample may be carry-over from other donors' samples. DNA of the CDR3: TGTGCCAGCAGCTTACAGGGGCTCAGCTATGGCTACACCTTC. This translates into CASSLQGLSYGYTF.